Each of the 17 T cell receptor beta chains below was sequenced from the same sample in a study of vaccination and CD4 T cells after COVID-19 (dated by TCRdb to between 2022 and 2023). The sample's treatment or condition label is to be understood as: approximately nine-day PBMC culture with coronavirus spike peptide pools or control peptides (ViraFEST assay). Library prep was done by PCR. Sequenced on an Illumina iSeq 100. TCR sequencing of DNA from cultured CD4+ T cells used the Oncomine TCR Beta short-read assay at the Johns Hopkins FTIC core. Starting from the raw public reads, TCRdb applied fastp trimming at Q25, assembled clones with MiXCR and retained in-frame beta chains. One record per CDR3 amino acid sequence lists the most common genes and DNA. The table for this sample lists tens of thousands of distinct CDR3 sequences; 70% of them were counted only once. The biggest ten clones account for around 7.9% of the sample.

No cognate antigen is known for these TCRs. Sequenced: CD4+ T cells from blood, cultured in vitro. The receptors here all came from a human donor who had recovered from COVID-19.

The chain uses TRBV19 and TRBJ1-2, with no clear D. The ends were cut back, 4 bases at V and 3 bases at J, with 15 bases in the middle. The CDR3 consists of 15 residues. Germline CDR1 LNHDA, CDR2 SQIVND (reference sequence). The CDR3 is CASSRDRTVYYGYTF. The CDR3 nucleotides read TGTGCCAGTAGTAGGGATCGGACGGTTTACTATGGCTACACCTTC.

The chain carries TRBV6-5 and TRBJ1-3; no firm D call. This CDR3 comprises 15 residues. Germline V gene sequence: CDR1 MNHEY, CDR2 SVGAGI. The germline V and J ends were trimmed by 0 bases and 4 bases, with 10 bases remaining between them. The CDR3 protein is CASSYSQRAGNTIYF. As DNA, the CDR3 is TGTGCCAGCAGTTACTCACAGAGAGCGGGAAACACCATATATTTT.

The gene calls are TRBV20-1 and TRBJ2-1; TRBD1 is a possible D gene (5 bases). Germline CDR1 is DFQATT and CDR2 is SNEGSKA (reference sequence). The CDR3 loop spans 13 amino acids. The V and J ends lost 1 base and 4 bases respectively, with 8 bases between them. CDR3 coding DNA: TGCAGTGCTAGAGGGGGCCCTTACAATGAGCAGTTCTTC. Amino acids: CSARGGPYNEQFF.

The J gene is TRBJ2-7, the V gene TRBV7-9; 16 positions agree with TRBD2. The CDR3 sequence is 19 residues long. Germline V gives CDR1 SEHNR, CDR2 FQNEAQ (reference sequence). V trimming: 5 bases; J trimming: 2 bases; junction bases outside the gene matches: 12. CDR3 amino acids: CASSLGLAGGKPLTYEQYF. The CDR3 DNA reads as TGTGCCAGCAGCCTGGGACTAGCGGGAGGGAAGCCGCTAACCTACGAGCAGTACTTC.

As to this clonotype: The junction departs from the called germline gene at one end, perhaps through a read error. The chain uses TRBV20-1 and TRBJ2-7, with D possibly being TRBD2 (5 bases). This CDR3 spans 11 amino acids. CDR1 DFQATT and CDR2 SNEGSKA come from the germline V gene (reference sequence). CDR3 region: CSARPGGERYF. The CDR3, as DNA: TGCAGTGCTAGACCAGGTGGGGAGCGGTACTTC.

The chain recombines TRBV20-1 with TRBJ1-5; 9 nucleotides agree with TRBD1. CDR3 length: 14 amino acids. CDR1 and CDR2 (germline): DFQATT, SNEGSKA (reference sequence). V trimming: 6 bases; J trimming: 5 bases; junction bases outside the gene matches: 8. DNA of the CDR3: TGCAGTGCCTCCCGAGGACAGGGGTATCAGCCCCAGCATTTT. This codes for CSASRGQGYQPQHF.

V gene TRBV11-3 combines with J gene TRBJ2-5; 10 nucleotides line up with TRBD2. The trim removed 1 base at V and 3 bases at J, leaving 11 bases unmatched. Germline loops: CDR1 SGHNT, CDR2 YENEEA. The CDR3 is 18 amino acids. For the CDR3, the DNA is TGTGCCAGCAGCTTAGGGTGCCTAGCGGGAGTGTGTGAAGAGACCCAGTACTTC. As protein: CASSLGCLAGVCEETQYF.

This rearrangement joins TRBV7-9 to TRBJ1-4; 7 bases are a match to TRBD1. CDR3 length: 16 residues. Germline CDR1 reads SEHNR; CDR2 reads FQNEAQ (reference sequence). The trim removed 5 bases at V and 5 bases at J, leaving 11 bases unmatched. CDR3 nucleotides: TGTGCCAGCAGCCCGACCCGACAGGGCTCCAATGAAAAACTGTTTTTT. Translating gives CASSPTRQGSNEKLFF.

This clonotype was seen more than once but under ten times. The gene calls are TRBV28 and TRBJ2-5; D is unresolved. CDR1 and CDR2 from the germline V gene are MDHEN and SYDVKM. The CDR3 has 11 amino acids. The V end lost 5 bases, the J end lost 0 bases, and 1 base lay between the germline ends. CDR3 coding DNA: TGTGCCAGCAGTGACCAAGAGACCCAGTACTTC. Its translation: CASSDQETQYF.

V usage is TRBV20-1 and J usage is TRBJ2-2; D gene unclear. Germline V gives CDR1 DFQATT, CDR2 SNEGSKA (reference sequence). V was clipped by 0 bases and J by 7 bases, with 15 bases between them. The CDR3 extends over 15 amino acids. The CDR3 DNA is TGCAGTGCTAGAGATCGTCCTAGAGGCGACGGGGAGCTGTTTTTT. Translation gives CSARDRPRGDGELFF.

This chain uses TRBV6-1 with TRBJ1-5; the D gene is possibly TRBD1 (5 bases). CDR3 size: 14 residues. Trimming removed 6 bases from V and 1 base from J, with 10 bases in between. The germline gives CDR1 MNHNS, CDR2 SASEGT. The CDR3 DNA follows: TGTGCCAGCAGGAATGGGGCCAGCAATCAGCCCCAGCATTTT. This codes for CASRNGASNQPQHF.

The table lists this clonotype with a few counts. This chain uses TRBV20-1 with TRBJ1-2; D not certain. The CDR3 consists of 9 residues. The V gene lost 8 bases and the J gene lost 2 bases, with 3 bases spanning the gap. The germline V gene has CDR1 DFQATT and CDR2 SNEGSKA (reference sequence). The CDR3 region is CSTNYGYTF. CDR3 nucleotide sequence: TGCAGTACAAACTATGGCTACACCTTC.

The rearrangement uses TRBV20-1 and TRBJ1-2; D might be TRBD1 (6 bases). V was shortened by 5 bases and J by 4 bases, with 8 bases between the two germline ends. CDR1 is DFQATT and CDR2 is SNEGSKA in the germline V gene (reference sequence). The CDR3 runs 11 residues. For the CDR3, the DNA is TGCAGTGCTCCAGGGGTCTATGGCTACACCTTC. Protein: CSAPGVYGYTF.

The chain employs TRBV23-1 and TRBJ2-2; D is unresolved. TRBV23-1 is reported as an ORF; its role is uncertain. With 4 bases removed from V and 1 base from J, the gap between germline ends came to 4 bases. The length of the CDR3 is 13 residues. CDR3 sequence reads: CASSRGNTGELFF. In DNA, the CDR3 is TGCGCCAGCAGTCGTGGGAACACCGGGGAGCTGTTTTTT.

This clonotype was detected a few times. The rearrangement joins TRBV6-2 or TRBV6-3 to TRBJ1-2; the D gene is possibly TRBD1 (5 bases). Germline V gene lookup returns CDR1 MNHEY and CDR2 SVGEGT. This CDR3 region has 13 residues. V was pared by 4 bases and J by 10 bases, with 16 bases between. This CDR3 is CASSSTRQNPYTF. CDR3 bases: TGTGCCAGCAGTTCTACAAGACAGAATCCCTACACCTTC.

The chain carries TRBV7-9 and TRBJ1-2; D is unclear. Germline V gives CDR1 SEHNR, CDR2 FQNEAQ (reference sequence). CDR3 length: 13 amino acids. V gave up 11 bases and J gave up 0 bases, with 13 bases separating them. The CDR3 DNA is TGTGCCCCCCGCGCGCCAGCTAACTATGGCTACACCTTC. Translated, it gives CAPRAPANYGYTF. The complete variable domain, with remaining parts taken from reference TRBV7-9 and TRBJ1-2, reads DTGVSQNPRHKITKRGQNVTFRCDPISEHNRLYWYRQTLGQGPEFLTYFQNEAQLEKSRLLSDRFSAERPKGSFSTLEIQRTEQGDSAMYLCAPRAPANYGYTFGSGTRLTVV.

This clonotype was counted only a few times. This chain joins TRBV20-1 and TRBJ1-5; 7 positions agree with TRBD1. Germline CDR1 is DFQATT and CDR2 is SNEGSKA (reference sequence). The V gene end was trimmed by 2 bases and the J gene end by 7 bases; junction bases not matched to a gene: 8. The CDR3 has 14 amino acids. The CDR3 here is CSARPNRGKQPQHF. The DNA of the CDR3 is TGCAGTGCTAGACCGAACAGGGGTAAACAGCCCCAGCATTTT.